A selection of T cell receptor beta chains follows, all from one sample in a study of blood T cells in healthy people across ages. From the 5' RACE reads, TCRdb called clonotypes with MiXCR, one entry per CDR3 protein. Among some 1 million distinct CDR3 sequences, more than 35% were seen once, and the ten largest hold 18%. Sequencing was done on a sample of blood. These receptors were collected from a woman in her fifties or sixties in good health. Both conserved end residues are part of each CDR3. D genes are given only for firm matches. Not all rows give a size; the values are once, few, many and, for expanded clones, a class.

j_call clone_size d_call v_call cdr3_nt cdr3_aa
TRBJ2-3 once NA TRBV19 TGTGCCAGTAGAGAAAACAGGGAAAGCACAGATACGCAGTATTTT CASRENRESTDTQYF
TRBJ2-4 NA TRBD2 TRBV6-2/TRBV6-3 TGTGCCAGCAGTTATCGTGGGGGGGTCCAAAACATTCAGTACTTC CASSYRGGVQNIQYF
TRBJ2-3 NA TRBD2 TRBV5-1 TGCGCCAGCAGCTTCCGATCCGGGCGGCTAGCGGGCCTGGATACGCAGTATTTT CASSFRSGRLAGLDTQYF
TRBJ2-7 NA NA TRBV29-1 TGCAGCGTTGGAGGGTCGTCTGTCTACGAGCAGTACTTC CSVGGSSVYEQYF
TRBJ1-4 NA NA TRBV20-1 TGCAGTGCTAATCGGGCAGGGAATGAAAAACTGTTTTTT CSANRAGNEKLFF
TRBJ2-5 NA TRBD1 TRBV11-2 TGTGCCAGCAGCTTCGGGACAGGGCAGTATGAGCAGTACTTC CASSFGTGQYEQYF
TRBJ2-7 NA NA TRBV5-1 TGCGCCAGCAGCCCCGGCCTTTCTGCTCCCTACGAGCAGTACTTC CASSPGLSAPYEQYF
TRBJ2-2 NA NA TRBV4-2 TGTGCCAGCAGCCAAGATAGGGGGAATATGAACACCGGGGAGCTGTTTTTT CASSQDRGNMNTGELFF
TRBJ2-5 many TRBD1 TRBV7-9 TGTGCCAGCAGCGCCGGGACAGCGAATTTACAAGAGACCCAGTACTTC CASSAGTANLQETQYF
TRBJ1-2 once NA TRBV21-1 TGTGCCAGCAGCAAAGGAGACACCTTC CASSKGDTF
TRBJ2-1 NA TRBD2 TRBV11-2 TGTGCCAGCAGCCTGGGGGCTAGCGGGAGGTTTGAGGAGCAGTTCTTC CASSLGASGRFEEQFF
TRBJ2-1 NA TRBD2 TRBV20-1 TGCAGTGCCCAAAAAAGGGGACTAAAGAATGAGCAGTTCTTC CSAQKRGLKNEQFF
TRBJ2-3 NA NA TRBV9 TGTGCCAGCATCATAACCCGGGACACGCACACAGATACGCAGTATTTT CASIITRDTHTDTQYF
TRBJ2-1 NA TRBD2 TRBV11-2 TGTGCCAGCAGCTTAGATCGAGGGACTAGCGGCTACAATGAGCAGTTCTTC CASSLDRGTSGYNEQFF
TRBJ2-1 few NA TRBV20-1 TGCAGTGCTTTTCCCCGGGAGCTAGGGGGGGACGAGCAGTTCTTC CSAFPRELGGDEQFF
TRBJ2-3 NA NA TRBV12-3/TRBV12-4 TGTGCCAGCAGCAGCGACAACACAGATACGCAGTATTTT CASSSDNTDTQYF
TRBJ2-6 NA NA TRBV5-1 TGCGCCAGCAGCCCGCATTTTTCTGGGGCCAACGTCCTGACTTTC CASSPHFSGANVLTF
TRBJ2-7 many TRBD2 TRBV20-1 TGCAGTGCTAGAGAGGCGGGGGCCTACGAGCAGTACTTC CSAREAGAYEQYF
TRBJ2-1 few TRBD2 TRBV20-1 TGCAGTGTCCCGGGACTAGCGGGAGGAGTGAGTTACGATGAGCAGTTCTTC CSVPGLAGGVSYDEQFF
TRBJ1-1 many TRBD1 TRBV6-2/TRBV6-3 TGTGCCAGCAGTTGGACAGGGGCAAACACTGAAGCTTTCTTT CASSWTGANTEAFF
TRBJ1-1 NA TRBD1 TRBV12-3/TRBV12-4 TGTGCCAGCAGTCTAGGGACAGTCAGCACTGAAGCTTTCTTT CASSLGTVSTEAFF
TRBJ2-5 once TRBD2 TRBV5-1 TGCGCCAGCACCCCTCGGATGGCGGGAGCGGGGGAGACCCAGTACTTC CASTPRMAGAGETQYF
TRBJ1-2 NA NA TRBV12-3/TRBV12-4 TGTGCCAGCAGATCCTCCTCTAGTGGCTACACCTTC CASRSSSSGYTF
TRBJ2-7 many NA TRBV2 TGTGCCAGCAGGGCGTGGAACGAGCAGTACTTC CASRAWNEQYF
TRBJ2-2 few TRBD2 TRBV20-1 TGCAGTGCTGGCCGTAGCGGGAGCGGGACCGGGGAGCTGTTTTTT CSAGRSGSGTGELFF
TRBJ2-7 many TRBD2 TRBV29-1 TGCAGCGTTGAGACTAGCGGGAGAGACTACGAGCAGTACTTC CSVETSGRDYEQYF
TRBJ2-3 NA TRBD2 TRBV2 TGTGCCAGCAGTTTCCTAGCGGGAGGGCCCCCAGATACGCAGTATTTT CASSFLAGGPPDTQYF
TRBJ2-2 NA NA TRBV19 TGTGCCACCCATTCCGGGGAGCTGTTTTTT CATHSGELFF
TRBJ2-5 few TRBD1 TRBV5-1 TGCGCCAGCAGCTTGGGACAGGGGATAGGCCAAGAGACCCAGTACTTC CASSLGQGIGQETQYF
TRBJ2-3 NA NA TRBV9 TGTGCCAGCAGCGCAGCGGCCACAGATACGCAGTATTTT CASSAAATDTQYF
TRBJ2-1 NA TRBD2 TRBV3-1 TGTGCCAGCAGCCAGGAGGGGGGGACTAGCTGGGGACAGTTCTTC CASSQEGGTSWGQFF
TRBJ2-5 many NA TRBV28 TGCGCCAGCAGCTCACCCGGGGTGGAGACCCAGTACTTC CASSSPGVETQYF
TRBJ1-1 NA NA TRBV7-6 TGTGCCAGCAGCTCCACCGGGGAAGGGAACACTGAAGCTTTCTTT CASSSTGEGNTEAFF
TRBJ2-7 NA NA TRBV5-1 TGCGCCAGCAGCTTAAGTGCGGAGTACTACGAGCAGTACTTC CASSLSAEYYEQYF
TRBJ2-1 NA TRBD2 TRBV12-3/TRBV12-4 TGTGCCAGCAGTTTAGTCCCCCTAGCGGGAGGTTTCAATGAGCAGTTCTTC CASSLVPLAGGFNEQFF
TRBJ1-5 NA NA TRBV6-4 TGTGCCAGCAGTGAGGACACCTCGGGGCCCCAGCATTTT CASSEDTSGPQHF
TRBJ2-1 NA TRBD2 TRBV20-1 TGCAGTGCTAGTGCAGCGGGAGTCGGGTACAATGAGCAGTTCTTC CSASAAGVGYNEQFF
TRBJ2-3 few NA TRBV13 TGTGCCAGCAGCTTACGGGCATCCAATACGCAGTATTTT CASSLRASNTQYF
TRBJ2-2 NA NA TRBV9 TGTGCCAGCAGCGTTACCTTCACCGGGGAGCTGTTTTTT CASSVTFTGELFF
TRBJ1-4 NA NA TRBV7-8 TGTGCCAGCAGCGGTTCCAGCGTAGAAAAACTGTTTTTT CASSGSSVEKLFF
TRBJ1-2 few NA TRBV7-3 TGTGCCAGCAGCTTAAAAGGGGCCTATGGCTACACCTTC CASSLKGAYGYTF
TRBJ2-5 few TRBD2 TRBV5-1 TGCGCCAGCAGCTTGGGGACTAGCTGGATCGAGACCCAGTACTTC CASSLGTSWIETQYF
TRBJ2-3 NA NA TRBV5-1 TGCGCCAGCAACATTGGGCAGAGCACAGATACGCAGTATTTT CASNIGQSTDTQYF
TRBJ2-5 NA TRBD2 TRBV5-1 TGCGCCAGCAGTACCTCCGGGACTAGCGGGATTTGGGAGACCCAGTACTTC CASSTSGTSGIWETQYF
TRBJ1-6 NA NA TRBV20-1 TGCAGTGCCGGGAGACAATTGAATTCACCCCTCCACTTT CSAGRQLNSPLHF
TRBJ1-3 NA TRBD1 TRBV5-6 TGTGCCAGCAGCCTCGGACAGGGGGCCGGAAACACCATATATTTT CASSLGQGAGNTIYF
TRBJ2-7 once TRBD2 TRBV7-3 TGTGCCAGCAGCTTAGTACCAAGCGGGAGAATCCACGAGCAGTACTTC CASSLVPSGRIHEQYF
TRBJ2-7 few NA TRBV5-1 TGCGCCAGCAGCTTGGTTCCAGGGAGCTACGAGCAGTACTTC CASSLVPGSYEQYF
TRBJ2-3 NA TRBD1 TRBV10-3 TGTGCCATCAGCCGACCCCCTAAGGGGGCGAATTCAGATACGCAGTATTTT CAISRPPKGANSDTQYF
TRBJ2-7 few TRBD2 TRBV11-2 TGTGCCAGCAGCCCCCCCCAGCGGGGGTACGAGCAGTACTTC CASSPPQRGYEQYF
TRBJ2-7 few TRBD1 TRBV20-1 TGCAGTGCTAGAGACAGCAGGGGGCTCTACGAGCAGTACTTC CSARDSRGLYEQYF
TRBJ2-1 NA TRBD1 TRBV7-6 TGTGCCAGCAGCACAAGTGGGGACAGGGTTAACAATGAGCAGTTCTTC CASSTSGDRVNNEQFF
TRBJ2-3 NA NA TRBV5-1 TGCGCTAGCAGCCTCGACAGTCATGTCGCAGATACGCAGTATTTT CASSLDSHVADTQYF